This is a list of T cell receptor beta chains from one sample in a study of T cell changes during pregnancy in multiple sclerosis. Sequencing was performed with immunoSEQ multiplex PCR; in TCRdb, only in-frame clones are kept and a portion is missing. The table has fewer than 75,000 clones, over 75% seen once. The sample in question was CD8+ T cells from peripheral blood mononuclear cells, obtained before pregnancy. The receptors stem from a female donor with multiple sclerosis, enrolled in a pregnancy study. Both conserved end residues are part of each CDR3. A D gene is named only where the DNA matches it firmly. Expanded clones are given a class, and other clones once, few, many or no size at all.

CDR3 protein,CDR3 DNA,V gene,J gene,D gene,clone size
CASSKGALQNTGELFF,TGTGCCAGCAGCAAAGGGGCACTCCAGAACACCGGGGAGCTGTTTTTT,TRBV7-6,TRBJ2-2,.,.
CASSSSGGSVDTQYF,TGTGCCAGCAGCTCTAGCGGGGGGAGTGTTGATACGCAGTATTTT,TRBV7-8,TRBJ2-3,TRBD2,.
CARLTGTLKGYTF,TGTGCCAGATTGACCGGGACACTAAAGGGCTACACCTTC,TRBV2,TRBJ1-2,.,.
CASSSVSSYNSPLHF,TGTGCCAGCAGTTCTGTTAGCTCCTATAATTCACCCCTCCACTTT,TRBV27,TRBJ1-6,.,few
CASSSPTGIRSGELFF,TGTGCCAGCAGCTCCCCGACAGGGATACGGTCCGGGGAGCTGTTTTTT,TRBV13,TRBJ2-2,TRBD1,.
CASSIGQGEIYGYTF,TGTGCCAGTAGTATTGGACAGGGAGAGATATATGGCTACACCTTC,TRBV19,TRBJ1-2,TRBD1,.
CASSLEGSLDGYTF,TGTGCCAGCAGCTTAGAAGGGAGCCTAGATGGCTACACCTTC,TRBV11-2,TRBJ1-2,.,.
CASSSKQGASDTEAFF,TGCGCCAGCAGCTCAAAACAGGGGGCGAGCGACACTGAAGCTTTCTTT,TRBV5-1,TRBJ1-1,TRBD1,.
CASQTGGDYNEQFF,TGTGCCAGTCAGACAGGGGGCGATTACAATGAGCAGTTCTTC,TRBV19,TRBJ2-1,TRBD1,.
CASSEGSLVGNTIYF,TGCGCCAGCAGTGAGGGGAGTCTCGTTGGAAACACCATATATTTT,TRBV10-2,TRBJ1-3,.,.
CASSEDEVYEQYF,TGTGCCAGCAGTGAAGACGAGGTCTACGAGCAGTACTTC,TRBV6-1,TRBJ2-7,.,once
CASSSYRGAPQETQYF,TGTGCCAGCAGCTCCTACAGGGGCGCCCCCCAAGAGACCCAGTACTTC,TRBV7-9,TRBJ2-5,TRBD1,.
CASSLGQGDGQPQHF,TGTGCCAGCAGCTTAGGGCAGGGTGACGGCCAGCCCCAGCATTTT,TRBV11-2,TRBJ1-5,.,.
CASSLAEVLGQGWSLQETQYF,TGCGCCAGCAGCTTGGCCGAAGTCCTTGGACAGGGTTGGAGTCTGCAAGAGACCCAGTACTTC,TRBV5-1,TRBJ2-5,TRBD1,.
CASSFNPGGGSSDTEAFF,TGCGCCAGCAGCTTCAATCCCGGGGGAGGGTCGTCGGACACTGAAGCTTTCTTT,TRBV5-1,TRBJ1-1,.,.
CASSISGYTEAFF,TGTGCCAGTAGTATATCGGGTTACACTGAAGCTTTCTTT,TRBV19,TRBJ1-1,.,.
CASSTIRTGRNEKLFF,TGTGCCAGCAGCACTATAAGGACAGGGCGTAATGAAAAACTGTTTTTT,TRBV7-9,TRBJ1-4,TRBD1,.
CASSVATGYEQYF,TGTGCCAGCAGCGTCGCCACAGGCTACGAGCAGTACTTC,TRBV9,TRBJ2-7,.,.
CASMGADYGYTF,TGTGCCAGCATGGGGGCGGACTATGGCTACACCTTC,TRBV7-9,TRBJ1-2,.,.
CASSQTIPHEQYF,TGTGCCAGCAGTCAGACAATCCCCCACGAGCAGTACTTC,TRBV7-9,TRBJ2-7,.,.
CASSRARTNEKLFF,TGTGCCAGCAGCCGAGCGAGAACTAATGAAAAACTGTTTTTT,TRBV7-6,TRBJ1-4,.,.
CASSADRDYNEQFF,TGTGCCAGCAGTGCCGACAGGGACTACAATGAGCAGTTCTTC,TRBV6-1,TRBJ2-1,TRBD1,.
CASSVGGDTEAFF,TGTGCCAGCAGCGTAGGCGGAGATACTGAAGCTTTCTTT,TRBV9,TRBJ1-1,.,.
CASSTGTEGTQYF,TGTGCCAGCAGCACCGGGACAGAGGGGACCCAGTACTTC,TRBV5-6,TRBJ2-5,TRBD1,.
CASSEAILTGGRELFF,TGTGCCAGCAGTGAAGCCATTCTGACAGGGGGTAGGGAGCTGTTTTTT,TRBV2,TRBJ2-2,TRBD1,.
CASSDPTSGDRGEQFF,TGTGCCAGCAGCGACCCGACTAGCGGGGATAGGGGTGAGCAGTTCTTC,TRBV9,TRBJ2-1,TRBD2,.
CASSVEGQAYEQYF,TGTGCCAGCAGCGTAGAGGGACAGGCCTACGAGCAGTACTTC,TRBV9,TRBJ2-7,TRBD1,.
CAAPGLAGGNEQFF,TGTGCCGCCCCGGGACTAGCGGGGGGGAATGAGCAGTTCTTC,TRBV2,TRBJ2-1,TRBD2,.
CASRLADTQYF,TGTGCCAGCAGACTAGCAGATACGCAGTATTTT,TRBV6-6,TRBJ2-3,.,.
CASSAEAGHTEAFF,TGTGCCAGCAGTGCTGAAGCAGGTCACACTGAAGCTTTCTTT,TRBV6-1,TRBJ1-1,.,.
CASSLQGSYNEQFF,TGTGCCAGTAGTCTACAGGGCTCCTACAATGAGCAGTTCTTC,TRBV19,TRBJ2-1,.,once
CSVEGSGYEQYF,TGCAGCGTTGAAGGGTCCGGGTACGAGCAGTACTTC,TRBV29-1,TRBJ2-7,.,once
CASSPLGERGRTDTQYF,TGTGCCAGCAGTCCCTTAGGCGAGAGGGGGCGGACAGATACGCAGTATTTT,TRBV27,TRBJ2-3,TRBD1,.
CASSTGTDLNYGYTF,TGTGCCAGCAGTACCGGGACTGACCTTAACTATGGCTACACCTTC,TRBV2,TRBJ1-2,.,.
CASGGEQGEKRGGGYTF,TGTGCCAGTGGGGGGGAACAGGGAGAGAAACGGGGTGGTGGCTACACCTTC,TRBV19,TRBJ1-2,.,.
CASLVPLTRLKTQYF,TGCGCCAGCTTAGTGCCTTTAACTAGGCTAAAGACCCAGTACTTC,TRBV10-1,TRBJ2-5,.,.
CASSHLHLQGYGDTEAFF,TGTGCCAGCAGTCACCTGCACCTACAGGGTTACGGGGACACTGAAGCTTTCTTT,TRBV2,TRBJ1-1,.,.
CSVVGYNEQFF,TGCAGCGTTGTCGGTTACAATGAGCAGTTCTTC,TRBV29-1,TRBJ2-1,.,.